These T cell receptor beta chains were read from a single sample in a study of early T cells in non-severe SARS-CoV-2 infection. TCRdb re-derived calls from the 5' RACE reads in MiXCR, one entry per CDR3 protein. Of just over 60,000 distinct CDR3 sequences in the sample, roughly a tenth are singletons; the top ten hold about 1.2%. Sequenced material: whole blood. The receptors come from an adult who was a healthcare worker with PCR-confirmed SARS-CoV-2 infection or an uninfected control (not recorded which). CDR3s include the opening cysteine and the closing phenylalanine or tryptophan. Only part of the rows carry a size: once, few, many, or a class if the clone is expanded.

CDR3aa: CASKQMGDPNTGELFF; v_gene: TRBV7-6; abundance: many
CDR3aa: CAWKAQTSRGTEAFF; v_gene: TRBV30; abundance: NA
CDR3aa: CASSQDRDNYGYTF; v_gene: TRBV14; abundance: few
CDR3aa: CASSLVPRGMDGYTF; v_gene: TRBV11-2; abundance: NA
CDR3aa: CAGSEGRNSPLHF; v_gene: TRBV6-1; abundance: few
CDR3aa: CASSFVGNTGELFF; v_gene: TRBV12-3/TRBV12-4; abundance: many
CDR3aa: CATEGTGLTYNEQFF; v_gene: TRBV10-3; abundance: few
CDR3aa: CASSPSVYTEAFF; v_gene: TRBV7-9; abundance: NA
CDR3aa: CAWKVGNQPQHF; v_gene: TRBV30; abundance: many
CDR3aa: CAWTGQPNYGYTF; v_gene: TRBV30; abundance: many